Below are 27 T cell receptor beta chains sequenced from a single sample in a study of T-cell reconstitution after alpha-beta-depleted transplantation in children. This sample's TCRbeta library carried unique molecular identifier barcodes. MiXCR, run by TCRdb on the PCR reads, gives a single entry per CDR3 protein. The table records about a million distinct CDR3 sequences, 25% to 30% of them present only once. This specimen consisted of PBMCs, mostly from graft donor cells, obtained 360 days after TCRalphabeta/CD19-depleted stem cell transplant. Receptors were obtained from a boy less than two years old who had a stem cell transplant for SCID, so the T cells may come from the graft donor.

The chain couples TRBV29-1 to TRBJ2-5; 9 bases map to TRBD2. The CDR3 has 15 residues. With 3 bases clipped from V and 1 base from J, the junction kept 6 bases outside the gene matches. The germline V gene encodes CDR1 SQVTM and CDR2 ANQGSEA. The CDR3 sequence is CSVDGLAPIQETQYF. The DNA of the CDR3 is TGCAGCGTTGATGGACTAGCGCCGATCCAAGAGACCCAGTACTTC. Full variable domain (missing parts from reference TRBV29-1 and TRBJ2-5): SAVISQKPSRDICQRGTSLTIQCQVDSQVTMMFWYRQQPGQSLTLIATANQGSEATYESGFVIDKFPISRPNLTFSTLTVSNMSPEDSSIYLCSVDGLAPIQETQYFGPGTRLLVL.

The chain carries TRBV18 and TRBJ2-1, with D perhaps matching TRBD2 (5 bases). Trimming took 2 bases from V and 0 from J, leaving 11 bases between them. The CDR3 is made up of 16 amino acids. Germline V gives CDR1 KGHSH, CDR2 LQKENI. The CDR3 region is CASSPIRGGSYNEQFF. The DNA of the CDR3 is TGTGCCAGCTCACCAATCCGGGGTGGCTCCTACAATGAGCAGTTCTTC.

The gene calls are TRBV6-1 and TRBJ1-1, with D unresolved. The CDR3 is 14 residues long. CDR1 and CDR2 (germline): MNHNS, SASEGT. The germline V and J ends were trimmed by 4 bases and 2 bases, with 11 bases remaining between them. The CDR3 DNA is TGTGCCAGCAGTGCCCGTCGTCCAAACACTGAAGCTTTCTTT. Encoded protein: CASSARRPNTEAFF.

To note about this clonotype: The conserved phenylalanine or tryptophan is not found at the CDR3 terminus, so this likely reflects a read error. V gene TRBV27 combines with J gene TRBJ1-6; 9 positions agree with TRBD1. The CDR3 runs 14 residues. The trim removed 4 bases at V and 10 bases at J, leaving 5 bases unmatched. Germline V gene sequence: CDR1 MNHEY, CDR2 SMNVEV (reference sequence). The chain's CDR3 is CASSSQGARSPLHY. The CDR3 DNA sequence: TGTGCCAGCAGTTCACAGGGGGCAAGGTCACCCCTCCACTAT.

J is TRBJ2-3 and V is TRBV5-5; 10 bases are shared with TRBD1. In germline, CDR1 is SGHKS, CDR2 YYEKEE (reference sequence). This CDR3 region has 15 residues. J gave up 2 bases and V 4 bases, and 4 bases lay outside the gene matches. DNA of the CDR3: TGTGCCAGCAGCCGCGGGACAGGGGACACAGATACGCAGTATTTT. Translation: CASSRGTGDTDTQYF.

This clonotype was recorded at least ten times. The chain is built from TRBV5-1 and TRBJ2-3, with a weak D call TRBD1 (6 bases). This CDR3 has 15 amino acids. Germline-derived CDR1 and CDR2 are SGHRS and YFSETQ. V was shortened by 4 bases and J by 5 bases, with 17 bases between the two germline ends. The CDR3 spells CASSRTDPRQDTQYF. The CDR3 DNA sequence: TGCGCCAGCAGCCGGACAGATCCTCGTCAAGATACGCAGTATTTT.

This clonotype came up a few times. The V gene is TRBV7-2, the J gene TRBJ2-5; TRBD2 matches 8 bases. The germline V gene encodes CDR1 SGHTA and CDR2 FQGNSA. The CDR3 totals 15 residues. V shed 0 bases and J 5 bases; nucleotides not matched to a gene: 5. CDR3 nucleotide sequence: TGTGCCAGCAGCTTAGCCGGGACTAGAAGGGAGACCCAGTACTTC. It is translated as CASSLAGTRRETQYF.

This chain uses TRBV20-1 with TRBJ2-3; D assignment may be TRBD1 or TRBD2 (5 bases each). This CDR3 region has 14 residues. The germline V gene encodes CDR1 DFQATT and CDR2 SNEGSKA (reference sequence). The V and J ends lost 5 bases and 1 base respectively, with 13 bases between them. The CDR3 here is CSAVGPLGTDTQYF. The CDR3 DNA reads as TGCAGTGCTGTGGGACCCTTGGGCACAGATACGCAGTATTTT.

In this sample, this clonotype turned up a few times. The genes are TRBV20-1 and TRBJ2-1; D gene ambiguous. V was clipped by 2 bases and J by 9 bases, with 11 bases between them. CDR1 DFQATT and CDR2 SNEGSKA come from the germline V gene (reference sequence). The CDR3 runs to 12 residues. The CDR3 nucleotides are TGCAGTGCTAGAACAACTAAGGGTGAGCAGTTCTTC. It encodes CSARTTKGEQFF.

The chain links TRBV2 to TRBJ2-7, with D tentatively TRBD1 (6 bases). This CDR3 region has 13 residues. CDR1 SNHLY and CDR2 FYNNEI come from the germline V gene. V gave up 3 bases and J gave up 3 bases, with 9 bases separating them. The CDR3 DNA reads TGTGCCAGCAGTGATGGGGACAACTACGAGCAGTACTTC. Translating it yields CASSDGDNYEQYF.

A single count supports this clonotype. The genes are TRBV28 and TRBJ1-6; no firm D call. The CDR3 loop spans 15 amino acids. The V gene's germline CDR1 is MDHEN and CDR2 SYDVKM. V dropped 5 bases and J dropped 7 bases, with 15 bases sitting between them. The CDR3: CASSPALGPNSPLHF. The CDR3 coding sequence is TGTGCCAGCAGTCCGGCCCTCGGGCCCAATTCACCCCTCCACTTT.

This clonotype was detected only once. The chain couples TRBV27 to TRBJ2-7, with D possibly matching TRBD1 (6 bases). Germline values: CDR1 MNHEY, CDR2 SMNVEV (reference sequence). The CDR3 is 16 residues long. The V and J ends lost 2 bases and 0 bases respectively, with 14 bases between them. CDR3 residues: CASSLRPRDTSYEQYF. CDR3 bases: TGTGCCAGCAGTTTAAGACCCCGGGACACCTCCTACGAGCAGTACTTC.

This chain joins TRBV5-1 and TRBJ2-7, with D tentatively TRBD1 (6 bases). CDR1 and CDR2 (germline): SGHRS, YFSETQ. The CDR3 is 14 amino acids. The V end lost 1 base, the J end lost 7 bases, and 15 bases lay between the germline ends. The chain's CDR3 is CASSLNVGGLEQYF. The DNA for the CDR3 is TGCGCCAGCAGCTTGAATGTTGGGGGCTTGGAGCAGTACTTC.

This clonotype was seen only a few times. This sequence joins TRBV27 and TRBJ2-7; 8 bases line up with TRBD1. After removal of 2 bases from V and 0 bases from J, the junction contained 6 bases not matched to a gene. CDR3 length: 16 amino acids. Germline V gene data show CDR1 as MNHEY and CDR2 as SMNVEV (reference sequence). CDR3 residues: CASSLRTGFDSYEQYF. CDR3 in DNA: TGTGCCAGCAGTTTACGGACAGGGTTCGACTCCTACGAGCAGTACTTC.

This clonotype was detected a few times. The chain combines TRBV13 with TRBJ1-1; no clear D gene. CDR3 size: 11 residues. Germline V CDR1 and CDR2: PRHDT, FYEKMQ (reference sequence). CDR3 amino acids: CASQSGLQAFF. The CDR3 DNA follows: TGTGCAAGCCAGTCGGGGTTACAAGCTTTCTTT.

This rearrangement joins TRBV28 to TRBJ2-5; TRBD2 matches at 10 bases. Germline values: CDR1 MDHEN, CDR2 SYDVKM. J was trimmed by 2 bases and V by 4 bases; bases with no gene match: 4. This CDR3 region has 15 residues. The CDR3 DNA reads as TGTGCCAGCAGTTCTAGCGGGGGTAAACAAGAGACCCAGTACTTC. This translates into CASSSSGGKQETQYF.

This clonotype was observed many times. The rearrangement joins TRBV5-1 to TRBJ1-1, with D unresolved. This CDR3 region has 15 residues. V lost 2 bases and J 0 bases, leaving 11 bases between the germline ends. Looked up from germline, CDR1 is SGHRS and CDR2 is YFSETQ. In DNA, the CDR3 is TGCGCCAGCAGCTTCCGGGCCCAAATGAACACTGAAGCTTTCTTT. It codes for CASSFRAQMNTEAFF.

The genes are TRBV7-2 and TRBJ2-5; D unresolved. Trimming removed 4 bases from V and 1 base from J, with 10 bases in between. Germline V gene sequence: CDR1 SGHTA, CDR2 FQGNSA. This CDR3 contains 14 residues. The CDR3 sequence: CASSWNRLQETQYF. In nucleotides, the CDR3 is TGTGCCAGCAGCTGGAACAGACTCCAAGAGACCCAGTACTTC.

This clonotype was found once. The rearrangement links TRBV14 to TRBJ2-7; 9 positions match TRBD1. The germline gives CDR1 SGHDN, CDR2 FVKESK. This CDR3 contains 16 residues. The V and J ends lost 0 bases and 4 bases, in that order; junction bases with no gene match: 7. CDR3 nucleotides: TGTGCCAGCAGCCAAGATCGGACAGGGGTGTGGTACGAGCAGTACTTC. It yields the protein CASSQDRTGVWYEQYF.

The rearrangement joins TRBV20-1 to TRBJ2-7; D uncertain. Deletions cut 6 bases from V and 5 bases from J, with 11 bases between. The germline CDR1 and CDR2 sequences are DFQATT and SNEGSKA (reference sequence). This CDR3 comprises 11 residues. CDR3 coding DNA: TGCAGTGCCTCGTCAGGCCACGAGCAGTACTTC. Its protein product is CSASSGHEQYF.

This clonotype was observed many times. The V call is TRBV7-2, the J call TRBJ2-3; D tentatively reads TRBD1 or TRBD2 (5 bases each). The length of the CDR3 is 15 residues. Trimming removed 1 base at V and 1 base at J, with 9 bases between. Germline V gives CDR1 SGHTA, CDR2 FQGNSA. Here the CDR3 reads CASSLDGTRTDTQYF. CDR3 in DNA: TGTGCCAGCAGCTTAGATGGGACCCGCACAGATACGCAGTATTTT. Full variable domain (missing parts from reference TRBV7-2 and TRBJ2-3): GAGVSQSPSNKVTEKGKDVELRCDPISGHTALYWYRQSLGQGLEFLIYFQGNSAPDKSGLPSDRFSAERTGGSVSTLTIQRTQQEDSAVYLCASSLDGTRTDTQYFGPGTRLTVL.

The CDR3 loop is CASIGRAGVTNTEAFF. In DNA form, the CDR3 reads TGTGCCAGCATCGGGAGGGCAGGGGTCACGAACACTGAAGCTTTCTTT. The chain links TRBV6-1 to TRBJ1-1; TRBD1 might be the D (6 bases). The V gene lost 7 bases and the J gene lost 1 base, with 19 bases spanning the gap. The CDR3 contains 16 residues. Germline CDR1 is MNHNS and CDR2 is SASEGT.

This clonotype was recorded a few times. Here the CDR3 reads CASSFSHSTDTQYF. CDR3 DNA: TGTGCCAGCAGCTTCAGTCACTCCACAGATACGCAGTATTTT. The rearrangement uses TRBV7-2 and TRBJ2-3; D remains ambiguous. This CDR3 has 14 residues. CDR1 is SGHTA, CDR2 FQGNSA, per germline. With 3 bases removed from V and 2 bases from J, the gap between germline ends came to 9 bases.

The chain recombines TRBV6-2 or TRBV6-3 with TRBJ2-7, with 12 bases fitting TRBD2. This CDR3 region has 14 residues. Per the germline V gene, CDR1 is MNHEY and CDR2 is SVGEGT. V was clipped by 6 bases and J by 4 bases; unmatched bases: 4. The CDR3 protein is CASSNGLAGYEQYF. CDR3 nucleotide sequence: TGTGCCAGCAGCAATGGACTAGCGGGATACGAGCAGTACTTC.

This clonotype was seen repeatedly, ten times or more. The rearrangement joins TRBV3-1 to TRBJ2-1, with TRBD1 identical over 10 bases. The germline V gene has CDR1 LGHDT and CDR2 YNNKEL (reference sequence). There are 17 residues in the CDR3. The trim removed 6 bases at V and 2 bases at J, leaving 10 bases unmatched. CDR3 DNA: TGTGCCAGCAGACTCGGACAGGGGGTAGGTCCCTACAATGAGCAGTTCTTC. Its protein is CASRLGQGVGPYNEQFF.

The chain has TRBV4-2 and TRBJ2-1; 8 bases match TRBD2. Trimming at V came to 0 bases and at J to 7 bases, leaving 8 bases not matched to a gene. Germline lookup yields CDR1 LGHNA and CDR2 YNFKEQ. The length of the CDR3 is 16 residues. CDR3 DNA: TGTGCCAGCAGCCAAGATTCCGGGGGGGCCTTTAATGAGCAGTTCTTC. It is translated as CASSQDSGGAFNEQFF.

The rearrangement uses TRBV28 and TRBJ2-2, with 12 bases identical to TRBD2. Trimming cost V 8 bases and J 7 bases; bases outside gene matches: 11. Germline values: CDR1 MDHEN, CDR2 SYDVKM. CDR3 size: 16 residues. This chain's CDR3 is CASVSASGGAIGELFF. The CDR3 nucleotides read TGTGCCAGCGTCTCCGCTAGCGGGGGGGCAATCGGGGAGCTGTTTTTT.